These T cell receptor beta chains were read from a single sample in a study of cytomegalovirus exposure and HLA in healthy donors. Sequencing used immunoSEQ multiplex PCR; TCRdb keeps in-frame clones, though not all of them. The clone table shows about 67,000 clones, with the ten largest holding over 1.5%. Specimen: PBMCs. These receptors all come from a woman in her twenties or thirties in good health and CMV-seronegative. Each CDR3 is given with its conserved first and last residue. Fields, in order: CDR3 protein, V gene, D gene. A D gene is named only where the DNA matches it firmly.

CDR3 protein: CASSIGQGANYGYTF
V gene: TRBV7-9
D gene: TRBD1

CDR3 protein: CASSPTPNTEAFF
V gene: TRBV18
D gene: .

CDR3 protein: CASSSDRGHTNYGYTF
V gene: TRBV6-5
D gene: TRBD1

CDR3 protein: CSVATGSDNSPLHF
V gene: TRBV29-1
D gene: TRBD1

CDR3 protein: CASSSSGTGVYEQYF
V gene: TRBV28
D gene: TRBD1

CDR3 protein: CASSPPGQPQHF
V gene: TRBV4-1
D gene: .

CDR3 protein: CASTPTGLGGYTF
V gene: TRBV19
D gene: TRBD1

CDR3 protein: CASSQDGVAGVTQYF
V gene: TRBV4-2
D gene: TRBD2

CDR3 protein: CASSRGQVSDNEQFF
V gene: TRBV19
D gene: .

CDR3 protein: CASSFVAGGAYNEQFF
V gene: TRBV27
D gene: TRBD2

CDR3 protein: CASSPQGMNTEAFF
V gene: TRBV7-6
D gene: .

CDR3 protein: CASSLVPGGPRGTGELFF
V gene: TRBV7-7
D gene: TRBD2

CDR3 protein: CSVRGQGSTNEKLFF
V gene: TRBV29-1
D gene: TRBD1

CDR3 protein: CASSITRDTEAFF
V gene: TRBV2
D gene: .

CDR3 protein: CASSLTGGNQPQHF
V gene: TRBV7-9
D gene: TRBD1

CDR3 protein: CASSVATGAGELFF
V gene: TRBV9
D gene: TRBD1

CDR3 protein: CASSTDGSGYNEQFF
V gene: TRBV18
D gene: .

CDR3 protein: CASSGVLTSGNTIYF
V gene: TRBV19
D gene: .

CDR3 protein: CASSLWPGNQPQHF
V gene: TRBV5-5
D gene: .

CDR3 protein: CASSDNPGVHQPQHF
V gene: TRBV6-1
D gene: .

CDR3 protein: CASSAITGGSYGYTF
V gene: TRBV2
D gene: TRBD1

CDR3 protein: CASCEGGGRPTEAFF
V gene: TRBV19
D gene: .

CDR3 protein: CASSPGTSVETQYF
V gene: TRBV7-9
D gene: TRBD2

CDR3 protein: CSVEVDGYTF
V gene: TRBV29-1
D gene: .

CDR3 protein: CASSEMGQGNYGYTF
V gene: TRBV2
D gene: TRBD1

CDR3 protein: CASSLGLSGGSYEQYF
V gene: TRBV5-1
D gene: TRBD2